The clone carrying this T cell receptor (beta chain) was observed once. Original handling: Estimation of nucleated cell counts was performed using reference gene primer amplification. Using immunoSEQ multiplex PCR, the repertoire was profiled, and TCRdb retains in-frame clones only, with some absent. For V, J and clone size, that table is used; D and trimming come from the DNA. The sample has under 80,000 clones; 65% to 90% are singletons. Germline V lookup: CDR1 SGHTA, CDR2 FQGTGA. V lost 5 bases and J lost 3; bases outside the gene matches: 4. The CDR3 loop spans 15 amino acids. The record originates from a study of blood T cell repertoires in COVID-19. Study-wide background: Samples came from the United States, Italy and Spain, spanning acute and convalescent COVID-19.

The clonotype was recovered from a woman in her sixties with acute or convalescent COVID-19. The chain couples TRBV7-3 to TRBJ2-3; 11 nucleotides align to TRBD1. The sequenced material came from peripheral blood. The CDR3 sequence is CASSRTGGRTDTQYF. CDR3 DNA: TGTGCCAGCAGCCGGACAGGGGGCAGGACAGATACGCAGTATTTT.